This T cell receptor beta chain is from a study of identical twins (dated by TCRdb to the mid-2010s). For the study in its entirety: To test whether fetal clonotypes persist, the study used deep sequencing on TCR alpha and beta repertoires from monozygotic twins, unrelated adults of various ages, and cord blood. To rule out contamination, replicate twin experiments were performed at different times with different library preparation protocols.

Study-level results and caveats: In monozygotic twins, recombination models systematically underestimated out-of-frame TCR alpha sharing, but the models matched the sharing seen between unrelated individuals. Zero-insertion analyses could be partly confounded by invariant T cells such as MAIT and iNKT, though diverse VJ usage argued against such confounding for most clonotypes. Fewer insertions were carried by abundant cord blood beta clonotypes, a similar but weaker trend appeared in young adult naive repertoires, and no such trend appeared in memory repertoires. Compared with coincidental sharing between unrelated individuals, out-of-frame TCR alpha sequences shared between twins had an excess of sequences with low generation probability. Because the same donors could not be followed over many years, the conclusions relied on cross-sectional statistical analysis. A weaker excess of twin sharing was found in beta out-of-frame sequences because the signal-to-noise ratio was lowered by fewer shared sequences.

The library was built by means of 5' RACE. Sequencing was performed on an Illumina HiSeq 2000. Template switching introduced a universal primer binding site; the final cDNA contained a unique molecular identifier, enabling accurate counting of TCR cDNA molecules. First-strand cDNA for TCR alpha and beta chains was synthesized from specific primers in the conserved constant-segment region. Each cDNA library was double barcoded, with a SMART-Mk sample barcode plus Illumina barcodes, to control for contamination. Two successive PCR steps introduced TruSeq adapter sequences along with Illumina sample barcodes. Sequencing of the TCR alpha and beta cDNA libraries was done on the Illumina HiSeq platform using custom primers. Per the authors' processing: MiGEC was used to process raw reads and extract unique molecular identifiers, and MiXCR was used to find CDR3 positions. For each individual, recombination models were inferred using an EM algorithm with the repgenHMM and IGoR tools. Shared clonotype analysis was performed with the tcR package in R, normalizing sharing by the product of cloneset sizes. To study raw recombination without the effects of thymic and clonal selection, out-of-frame nonproductive sequences were analyzed. TCRdb ran its own pipeline on the public reads, namely fastp trimming at Q25 and MiXCR clone calling, and kept in-frame beta chains. Merged by CDR3 protein, the rows form single entries marked with the most common genes and DNA. The V and J calls and clone size come from TCRdb's table, not from the authors' own analysis. This sample comprises fewer than 650,000 distinct CDR3 sequences, 9.6% of them detected only once. The ten largest clones represent roughly 3% of the sample.

Only healthy Caucasian donors were included. The twin cohort consisted of three pairs of female monozygotic twins, all aged about 18 to 29 years. Peripheral blood mononuclear cells were used as the source from which RNA for TCR libraries was isolated. Of note for this clonotype: The target of this receptor is not known. Per-base qualities were not stored, and no clone one base away is much larger.

Taken from cysteine to phenylalanine, the CDR3 has 18 residues. CDR3 DNA is the only sequence kept; it has 54 bases, read in frame from the first base. Trimming accounts for 2 bases at V and 5 bases at J, while the number of junction bases matched to no gene is 9. As encoded in the germline V gene, CDR1 is MGHDK while CDR2 is SYGVNS. In addition, the sample was reused for a study of yellow fever vaccine responses in identical twins. From the second report: According to the authors, the vaccine-induced T cell response in identical twins seemed to be partly convergent and partly specific to each individual. In the study, vaccine-responding T cell clones were precisely tracked in identical twins.

Here the chain combines TRBV25-1 and TRBJ2-5; 15 bases in the middle match TRBD2. The receptor was isolated from a woman younger than 35 in good health. The sequencing input was PBMCs. The DNA sequence is as follows: TGTGCCAGCAGTGAACCTGGACTAGCGGGAGGGCCGATCGAGACCCAGTACTTC. It translates as CASSEPGLAGGPIETQYF.